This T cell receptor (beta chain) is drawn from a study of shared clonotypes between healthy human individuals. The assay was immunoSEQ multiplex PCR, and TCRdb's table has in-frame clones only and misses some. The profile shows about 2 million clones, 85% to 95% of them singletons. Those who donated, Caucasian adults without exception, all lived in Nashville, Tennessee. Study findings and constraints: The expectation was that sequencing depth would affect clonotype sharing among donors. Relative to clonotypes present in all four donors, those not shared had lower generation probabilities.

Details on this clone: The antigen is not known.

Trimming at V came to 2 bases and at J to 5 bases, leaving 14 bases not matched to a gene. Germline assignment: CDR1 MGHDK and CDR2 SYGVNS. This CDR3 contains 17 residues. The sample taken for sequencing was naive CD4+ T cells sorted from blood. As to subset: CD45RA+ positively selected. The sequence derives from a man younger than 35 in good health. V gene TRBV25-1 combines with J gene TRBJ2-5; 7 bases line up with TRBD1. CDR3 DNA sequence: TGTGCCAGCAGTGAAGGGACCTGGGGCCCAGGGGGTGAGACCCAGTACTTC. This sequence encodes CASSEGTWGPGGETQYF.